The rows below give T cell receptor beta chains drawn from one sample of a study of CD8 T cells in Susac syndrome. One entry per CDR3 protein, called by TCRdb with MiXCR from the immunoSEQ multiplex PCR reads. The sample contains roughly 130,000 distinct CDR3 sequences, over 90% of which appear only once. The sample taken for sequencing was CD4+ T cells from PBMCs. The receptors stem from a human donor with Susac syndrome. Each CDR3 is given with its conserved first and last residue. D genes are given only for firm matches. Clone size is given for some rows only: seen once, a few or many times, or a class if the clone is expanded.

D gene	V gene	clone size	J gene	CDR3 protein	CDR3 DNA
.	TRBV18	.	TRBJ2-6	CASSPPAGANVLTF	TGTGCCAGCTCACCACCGGCTGGGGCCAACGTCCTGACTTTC
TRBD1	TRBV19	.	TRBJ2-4	CASTTGETKNIQYF	TGTGCCAGTACCACAGGGGAAACCAAAAACATTCAGTACTTC
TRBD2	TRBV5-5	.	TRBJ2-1	CASTRGLAGGSNEQFF	TGTGCCAGCACCCGCGGGCTAGCGGGAGGAAGCAATGAGCAGTTCTTC
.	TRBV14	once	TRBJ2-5	CASSGSGTQYF	TGTGCCAGCAGCGGGTCGGGGACCCAGTACTTC
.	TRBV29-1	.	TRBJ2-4	CSVTVGPKNIQYF	TGCAGCGTTACGGTGGGACCCAAAAACATTCAGTACTTC
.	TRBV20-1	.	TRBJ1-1	CSAPRQNTEAFF	TGCAGTGCGCCGAGACAGAACACTGAAGCTTTCTTT
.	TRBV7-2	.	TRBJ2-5	CASSAVGTQYF	TGTGCCAGCAGCGCAGTCGGGACCCAGTACTTC
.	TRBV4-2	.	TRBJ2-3	CASSQVRSASEPDTQYF	TGTGCCAGCAGCCAAGTCCGCTCGGCTAGCGAACCAGATACGCAGTATTTT
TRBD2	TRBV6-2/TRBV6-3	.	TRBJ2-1	CASSRTSGSVRYNEQFF	TGTGCCAGCAGCCGGACTAGCGGGAGCGTCCGATACAATGAGCAGTTCTTC
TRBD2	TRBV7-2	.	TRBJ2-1	CASSYSGRAYNEQFF	TGTGCCAGCAGCTATAGCGGGAGGGCCTACAATGAGCAGTTCTTC
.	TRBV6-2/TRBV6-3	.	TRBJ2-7	CASNQGPSRAQYF	TGTGCCAGCAACCAGGGACCATCCCGGGCGCAGTACTTC
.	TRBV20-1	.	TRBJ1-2	CSARDAGAGGAVHYGYTF	TGCAGTGCTAGAGATGCGGGCGCGGGTGGGGCAGTCCACTATGGCTACACCTTC
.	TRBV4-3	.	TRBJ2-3	CASSPRKGDTQYF	TGCGCCAGCAGCCCGCGAAAGGGGGATACGCAGTATTTT
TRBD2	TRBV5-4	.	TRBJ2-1	CASSTGLGSTNEQFF	TGTGCCAGCAGCACAGGACTAGGATCGACGAATGAGCAGTTCTTC
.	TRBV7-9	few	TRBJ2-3	CASSLSGGTDTQYF	TGTGCCAGCAGCTTATCAGGGGGCACAGATACGCAGTATTTT
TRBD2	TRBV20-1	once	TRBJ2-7	CSARDPVTSGRAPGYEQYF	TGCAGTGCTAGAGATCCCGTAACTAGCGGGAGGGCCCCGGGCTACGAGCAGTACTTC
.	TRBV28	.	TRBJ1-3	CASTAAGLSSGNTIYF	TGTGCCAGCACGGCGGCAGGGCTTAGCTCTGGAAACACCATATATTTT
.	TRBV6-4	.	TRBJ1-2	CASSDSSRRSGVYGYTF	TGTGCCAGCAGTGACTCGAGTAGGCGGTCAGGGGTCTATGGCTACACCTTC
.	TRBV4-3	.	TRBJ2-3	CASSQGFGGKADTQYF	TGCGCCAGCAGCCAAGGGTTCGGCGGGAAGGCAGATACGCAGTATTTT
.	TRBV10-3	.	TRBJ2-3	CAISGREGDTQYF	TGTGCCATCAGTGGACGGGAAGGAGATACGCAGTATTTT
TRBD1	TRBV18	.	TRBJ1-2	CASSPTGQGVGYTF	TGTGCCAGCTCACCAACGGGACAGGGGGTCGGCTACACCTTC
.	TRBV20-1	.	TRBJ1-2	CSARDQRQVYGYTF	TGCAGTGCTAGAGATCAGCGACAGGTCTATGGCTACACCTTC
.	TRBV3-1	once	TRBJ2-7	CASSQSPGGRGQYF	TGTGCCAGCAGCCAATCCCCGGGAGGCAGGGGGCAGTACTTC
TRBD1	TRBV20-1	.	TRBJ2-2	CSAATGTTGELFF	TGCAGTGCGGCGACAGGGACCACCGGGGAGCTGTTTTTT
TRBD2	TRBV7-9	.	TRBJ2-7	CASSLALAGVGEQYF	TGTGCCAGCAGCTTAGCGTTAGCGGGAGTGGGCGAGCAGTACTTC
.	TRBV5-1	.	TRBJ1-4	CASSGGFREKLFF	TGCGCCAGCAGCGGGGGATTTCGTGAAAAACTGTTTTTT
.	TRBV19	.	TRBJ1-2	CASRTDSFYGYTF	TGTGCCAGTAGAACTGACAGTTTCTATGGCTACACCTTC
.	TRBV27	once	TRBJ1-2	CASLPRGGSYYGYTF	TGTGCCAGCCTACCCCGAGGCGGTTCCTACTATGGCTACACCTTC
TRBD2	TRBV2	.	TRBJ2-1	CASSGLALNQGNEQFF	TGTGCCAGCAGTGGACTAGCGCTTAATCAGGGCAATGAGCAGTTCTTC
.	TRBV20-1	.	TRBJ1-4	CSASADSEKLFF	TGCAGTGCTAGTGCGGACAGCGAAAAACTGTTTTTT
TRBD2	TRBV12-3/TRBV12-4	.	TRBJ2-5	CASRGRGETQYF	TGTGCCAGCAGAGGGCGGGGGGAGACCCAGTACTTC
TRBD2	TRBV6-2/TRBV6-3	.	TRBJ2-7	CASSRLAAGEQYF	TGTGCCAGCAGTAGACTAGCGGCTGGCGAGCAGTACTTC
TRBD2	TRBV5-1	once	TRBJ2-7	CASSRRAGGPQVEQYF	TGCGCCAGCAGCCGGAGAGCGGGAGGGCCCCAGGTCGAGCAGTACTTC
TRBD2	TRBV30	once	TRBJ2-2	CACSGLAGSFGELFF	TGTGCCTGCTCTGGACTAGCGGGTTCGTTCGGGGAGCTGTTTTTT
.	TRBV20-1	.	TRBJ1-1	CSASDSSPEAFF	TGCAGTGCTTCGGACAGCTCTCCTGAAGCTTTCTTT
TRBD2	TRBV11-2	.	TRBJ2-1	CASRFSGRFGNEQFF	TGTGCCAGCAGATTTAGCGGGAGGTTTGGGAATGAGCAGTTCTTC
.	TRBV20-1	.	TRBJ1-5	CSAKDTSNQPQHF	TGCAGTGCTAAAGACACATCCAATCAGCCCCAGCATTTT
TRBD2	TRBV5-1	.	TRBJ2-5	CASSVSGRAGQETQYF	TGCGCCAGCAGCGTTAGCGGGAGGGCCGGGCAAGAGACCCAGTACTTC
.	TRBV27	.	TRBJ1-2	CASSPLTRHYGYTF	TGTGCCAGCAGCCCCCTGACACGACACTATGGCTACACCTTC
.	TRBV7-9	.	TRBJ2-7	CASSLDVREQYF	TGTGCCAGCAGCTTGGACGTCAGGGAGCAGTACTTC
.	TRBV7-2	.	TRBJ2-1	CASSSLTTGKQFF	TGTGCCAGCAGCTCCCTTACGACAGGAAAGCAGTTCTTC
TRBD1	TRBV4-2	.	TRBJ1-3	CASSQSRDSGNTIYF	TGTGCCAGCAGCCAGTCCCGGGACAGTGGAAACACCATATATTTT
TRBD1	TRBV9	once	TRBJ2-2	CASSPWTGTGELFF	TGTGCCAGCAGCCCCTGGACAGGGACCGGGGAGCTGTTTTTT
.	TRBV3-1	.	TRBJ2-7	CASSQAALYEQYF	TGTGCCAGCAGCCAAGCTGCCTTGTACGAGCAGTACTTC
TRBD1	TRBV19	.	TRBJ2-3	CASTIDRATDTQYF	TGTGCCAGTACCATCGACAGGGCCACAGATACGCAGTATTTT
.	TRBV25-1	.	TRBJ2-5	CASSPPPGQPYQETQYF	TGTGCCAGCAGTCCCCCGCCGGGGCAGCCGTACCAAGAGACCCAGTACTTC
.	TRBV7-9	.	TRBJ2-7	CASSLEALRNEQYF	TGTGCCAGCAGCTTAGAAGCTCTCAGGAACGAGCAGTACTTC
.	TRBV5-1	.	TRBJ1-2	CASSLGTLGYGYTF	TGCGCCAGCAGCTTGGGTACTTTGGGCTATGGCTACACCTTC
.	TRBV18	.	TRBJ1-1	CASSPTGPQRNTEAFF	TGTGCCAGCTCACCCACAGGCCCTCAGAGGAACACTGAAGCTTTCTTT
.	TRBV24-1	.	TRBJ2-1	CATSDFTDFYNEQFF	TGTGCCACCAGTGATTTTACCGACTTCTACAATGAGCAGTTCTTC
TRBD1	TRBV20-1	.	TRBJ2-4	CSPGQGKNIQYF	TGCAGTCCGGGACAGGGCAAAAACATTCAGTACTTC
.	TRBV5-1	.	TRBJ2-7	CASSLGYGSGFSYEQYF	TGCGCCAGCAGCTTGGGATACGGGAGCGGGTTCTCCTACGAGCAGTACTTC
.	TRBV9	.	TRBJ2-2	CASSGGGQNTGELFF	TGTGCCAGCAGCGGAGGGGGGCAGAACACCGGGGAGCTGTTTTTT
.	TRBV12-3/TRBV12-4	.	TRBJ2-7	CASSSAAPPYEQYF	TGTGCCAGCAGTTCGGCCGCGCCCCCCTACGAGCAGTACTTC
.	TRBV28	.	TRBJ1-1	CASSLFRQVRRGGTEAFF	TGTGCCAGCAGTTTATTCCGACAGGTCCGTCGGGGCGGCACTGAAGCTTTCTTT